This T cell receptor (beta chain) was captured in a study of OX40 agonist ivuxolimab in advanced cancers. Whole-study findings and limits: Antigen specificity was not determined for the expanded peripheral T cells.

The data were produced by immunoSEQ multiplex PCR, yet TCRdb's version contains in-frame clones alone and is incomplete. This sample has tens of thousands of clones; roughly nine tenths occur once, and the top ten carry about 4%. With respect to this clone: Its antigen is not known.

CDR3 size: 16 residues. Unmatched junction bases numbered 8, after V lost 4 bases and J lost 1 base. The germline V gene encodes CDR1 SGHDN and CDR2 FVKESK. The sequencing used CD4+ or CD8+ T cells sorted from blood, collected in a trial of the OX40 agonist ivuxolimab. The source of this sequence is an adult with an advanced solid tumor such as melanoma, head and neck, liver or kidney cancer. The chain combines TRBV14 with TRBJ1-1, with TRBD1 matching over 8 bases. CDR3 loop: CASSLLGQGGNTEAFF. The CDR3 DNA reads TGTGCCAGCAGCCTCCTTGGACAGGGTGGGAACACTGAAGCTTTCTTT.